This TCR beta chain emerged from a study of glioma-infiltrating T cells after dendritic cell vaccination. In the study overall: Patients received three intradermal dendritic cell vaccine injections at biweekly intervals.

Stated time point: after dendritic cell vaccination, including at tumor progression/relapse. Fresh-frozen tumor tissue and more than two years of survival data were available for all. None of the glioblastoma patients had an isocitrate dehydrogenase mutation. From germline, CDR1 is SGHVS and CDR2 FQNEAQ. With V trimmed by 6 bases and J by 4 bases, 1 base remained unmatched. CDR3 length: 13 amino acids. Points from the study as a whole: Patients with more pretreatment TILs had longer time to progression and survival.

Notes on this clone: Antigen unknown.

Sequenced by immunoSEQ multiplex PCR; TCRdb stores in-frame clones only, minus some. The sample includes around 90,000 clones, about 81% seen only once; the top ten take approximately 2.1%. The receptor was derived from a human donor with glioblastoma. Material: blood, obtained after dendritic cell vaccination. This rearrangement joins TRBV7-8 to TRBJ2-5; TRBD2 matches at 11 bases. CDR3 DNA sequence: TGTGCCAGCAGAACTAGCGGGGGAGAGACCCAGTACTTC. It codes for CASRTSGGETQYF.